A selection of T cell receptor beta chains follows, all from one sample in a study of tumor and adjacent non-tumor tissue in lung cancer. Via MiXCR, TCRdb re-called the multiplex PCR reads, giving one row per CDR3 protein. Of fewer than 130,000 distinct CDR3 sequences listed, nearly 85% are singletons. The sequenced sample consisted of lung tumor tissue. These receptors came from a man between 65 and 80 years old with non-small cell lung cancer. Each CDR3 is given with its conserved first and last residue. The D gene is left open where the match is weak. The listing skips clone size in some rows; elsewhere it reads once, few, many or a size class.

DNA: TGTGTCAGCAGCCAAAGACTAGTGGGGTCGGGATCAGATACGCAGTATTTT
CDR3: CVSSQRLVGSGSDTQYF
V: TRBV11-3
D: NA
J: TRBJ2-3
size: NA

DNA: TGTGCCAGTAGCTATGAGAGCAATCGGCCCCAGCATTTT
CDR3: CASSYESNRPQHF
V: TRBV7-9
D: NA
J: TRBJ1-5
size: few

DNA: TGTGCCAGCAGCCATTTTACTAGCCGTTTGAGTAAGCAGTTCTTC
CDR3: CASSHFTSRLSKQFF
V: TRBV3-1
D: NA
J: TRBJ2-1
size: NA

DNA: TGTGCCAGCAGGACCTGGACACGGTTGGTCAGTGAAGCTTTCTTT
CDR3: CASRTWTRLVSEAFF
V: TRBV6-5
D: NA
J: TRBJ1-1
size: NA

DNA: TGTGCCAGCAGCTTAGTACTCGCCGATACGCAGTATTTT
CDR3: CASSLVLADTQYF
V: TRBV11-3
D: NA
J: TRBJ2-3
size: few

DNA: TGTGCCAGCAGTCGGGGTGGGCCAGGGATCAATGAGCAGTTCTTC
CDR3: CASSRGGPGINEQFF
V: TRBV6-2/TRBV6-3
D: NA
J: TRBJ2-1
size: medium-sized

DNA: TGCGCCATCAGCCGCCGGGACCCACTTTATGAGCAGTTCTTC
CDR3: CAISRRDPLYEQFF
V: TRBV6-6
D: NA
J: TRBJ2-1
size: NA

DNA: TGCGCCAGTAGCCTTATCCACTCGGGATCTTTGATGAAAGAGCAGTTCTTC
CDR3: CASSLIHSGSLMKEQFF
V: TRBV4-1
D: NA
J: TRBJ2-1
size: once

DNA: TGTGCCAGCAGCGCCTTCCACGAGCAGTACTTC
CDR3: CASSAFHEQYF
V: TRBV5-6
D: NA
J: TRBJ2-7
size: many

DNA: TGCAGCGTTCTGTATAGGGACAGGGACACTGAAGCTTTCTTT
CDR3: CSVLYRDRDTEAFF
V: TRBV29-1
D: TRBD1
J: TRBJ1-1
size: NA

DNA: TGTGCCAGTAGTAGACTAGCGGGGGAATACAATGAGGAGTTCTTC
CDR3: CASSRLAGEYNEEFF
V: TRBV6-1
D: TRBD2
J: TRBJ2-1
size: once

DNA: TGTGTCAGCAGTGAAGCATGGGAGCAGCCCCGGCATTTT
CDR3: CVSSEAWEQPRHF
V: TRBV2
D: NA
J: TRBJ1-5
size: NA

DNA: TGTGCCAGCAGCTTGTTTGGTGGATACGAGCAGTACTTC
CDR3: CASSLFGGYEQYF
V: TRBV11-1
D: NA
J: TRBJ2-7
size: medium-sized

DNA: TGTGCCAGCAGCCAAGTACCGCTGGGGCTAGTTAATGGAAAACTGTTTTTT
CDR3: CASSQVPLGLVNGKLFF
V: TRBV4-2
D: NA
J: TRBJ1-4
size: NA